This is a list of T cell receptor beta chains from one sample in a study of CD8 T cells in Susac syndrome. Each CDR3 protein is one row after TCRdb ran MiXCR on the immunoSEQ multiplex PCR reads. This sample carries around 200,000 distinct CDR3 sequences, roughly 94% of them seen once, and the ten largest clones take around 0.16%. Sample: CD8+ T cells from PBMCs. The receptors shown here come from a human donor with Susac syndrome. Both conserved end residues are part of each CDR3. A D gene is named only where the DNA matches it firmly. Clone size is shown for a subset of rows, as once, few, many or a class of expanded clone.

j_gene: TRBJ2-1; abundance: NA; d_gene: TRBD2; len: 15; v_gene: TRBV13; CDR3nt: TGTGCCAGCAGCTACATTTCTGCGGGGGGTAATGAGCAGTTCTTC; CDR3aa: CASSYISAGGNEQFF
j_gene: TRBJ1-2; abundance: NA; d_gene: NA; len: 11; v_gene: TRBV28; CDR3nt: TGTGCCAGCAGCGAAGAGTATGGCTACACCTTC; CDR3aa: CASSEEYGYTF
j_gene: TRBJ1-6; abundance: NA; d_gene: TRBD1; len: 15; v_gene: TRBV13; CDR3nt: TGTGCCAGCAGCAATTCCGGGACAGAGAATTCACCCCTCCACTTT; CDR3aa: CASSNSGTENSPLHF
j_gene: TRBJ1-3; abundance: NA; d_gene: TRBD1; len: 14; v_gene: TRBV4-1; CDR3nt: TGCGCCAGCAGCCAAGAACAGGGGGCGGGCACCATATATTTT; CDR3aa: CASSQEQGAGTIYF
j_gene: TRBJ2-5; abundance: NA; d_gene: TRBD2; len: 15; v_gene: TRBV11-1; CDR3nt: TGTGCCAGCAGCTTCGGGACTAGCGCGCAAGAGACCCAGTACTTC; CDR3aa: CASSFGTSAQETQYF
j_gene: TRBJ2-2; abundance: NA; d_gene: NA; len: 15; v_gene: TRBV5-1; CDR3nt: TGCGCCAGCAGCTTAATGACAGGAGACACCGGGGAGCTGTTTTTT; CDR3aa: CASSLMTGDTGELFF
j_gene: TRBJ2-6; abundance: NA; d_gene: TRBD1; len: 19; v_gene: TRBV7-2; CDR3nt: TGTGCCAGCAGCTTAGTGGGACAGCTGAGGAACTCTGGGGCCAACGTCCTGACTTTC; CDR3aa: CASSLVGQLRNSGANVLTF
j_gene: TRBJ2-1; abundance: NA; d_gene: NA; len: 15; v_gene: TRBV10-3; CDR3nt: TGTGCCATCAGTTCCTTCGAGTCCCCTTACAATGAGCAGTTCTTC; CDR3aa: CAISSFESPYNEQFF
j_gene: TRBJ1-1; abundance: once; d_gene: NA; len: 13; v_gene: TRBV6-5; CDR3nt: TGTGCCAGCATCTCGGGTATGAACACTGAAGCTTTCTTT; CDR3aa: CASISGMNTEAFF
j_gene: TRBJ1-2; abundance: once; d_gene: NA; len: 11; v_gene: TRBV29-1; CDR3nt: TGCAGCGCTTGGACAGACGTTGGCTACACCTTC; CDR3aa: CSAWTDVGYTF
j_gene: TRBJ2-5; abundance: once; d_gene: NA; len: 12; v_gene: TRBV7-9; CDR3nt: TGTGCCAGCAGGGCAGGGCGAGAGACCCAGTACTTC; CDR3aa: CASRAGRETQYF
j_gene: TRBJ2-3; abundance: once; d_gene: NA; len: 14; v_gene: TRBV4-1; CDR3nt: TGCGCCAGCAGCCAAGACCAGGAGAGGGATACGCAGTATTTT; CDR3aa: CASSQDQERDTQYF
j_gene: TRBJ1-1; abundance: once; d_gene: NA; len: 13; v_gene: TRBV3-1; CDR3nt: TGTGCCAGCAGCCAAGCACAGAACACTGAAGCTTTCTTT; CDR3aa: CASSQAQNTEAFF
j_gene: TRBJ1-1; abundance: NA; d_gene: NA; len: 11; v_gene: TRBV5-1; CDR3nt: TGCGCCAGCAGCTGGGGGGGTGAAGCTTTCTTT; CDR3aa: CASSWGGEAFF
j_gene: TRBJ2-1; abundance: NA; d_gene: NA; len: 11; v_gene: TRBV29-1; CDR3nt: TGCAGCGTTGCTCGGGGAAATGAGCAGTTCTTC; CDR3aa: CSVARGNEQFF
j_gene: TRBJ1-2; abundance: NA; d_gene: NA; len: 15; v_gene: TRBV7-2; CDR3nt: TGTGCCAGCAGCTTCGTGTCCGGGCAGGAAACTGGCTACACCTTC; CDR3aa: CASSFVSGQETGYTF
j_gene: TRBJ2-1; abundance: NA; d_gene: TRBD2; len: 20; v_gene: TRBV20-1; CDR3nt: TGCAGTGCTCTCCCCGGAACGACTAGCGGGAGGACTAGCTCCTACAATGAGCAGTTCTTC; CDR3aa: CSALPGTTSGRTSSYNEQFF
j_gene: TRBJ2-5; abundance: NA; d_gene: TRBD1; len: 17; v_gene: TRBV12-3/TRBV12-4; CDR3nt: TGTGCCAGCAGTAAGGGTTCTGGGACAGGGTACCAAGAGACCCAGTACTTC; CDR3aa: CASSKGSGTGYQETQYF
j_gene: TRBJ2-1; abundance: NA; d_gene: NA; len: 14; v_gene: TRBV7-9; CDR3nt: TGTGCCAGCAGCTTAGAGACCAAATCCCGAGAGCAGTTCTTC; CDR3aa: CASSLETKSREQFF
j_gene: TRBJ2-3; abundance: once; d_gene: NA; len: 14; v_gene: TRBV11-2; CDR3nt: TGTGCCAGCAGCTTAGAACCAAAGGCAGATACGCAGTATTTT; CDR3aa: CASSLEPKADTQYF
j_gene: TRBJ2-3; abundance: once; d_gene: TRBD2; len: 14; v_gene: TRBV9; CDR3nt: TGTGCCAGCAGCGCCGCGGGGGGCACAGATACGCAGTATTTT; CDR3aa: CASSAAGGTDTQYF
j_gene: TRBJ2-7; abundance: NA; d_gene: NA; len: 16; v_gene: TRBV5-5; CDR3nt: TGTGCCAGCAGCTTGGATGCGCGGGTGGAGATCTACGAGCAGTACTTC; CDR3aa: CASSLDARVEIYEQYF
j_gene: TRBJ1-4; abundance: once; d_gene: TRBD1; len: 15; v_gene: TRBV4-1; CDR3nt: TGCGCCAGCAGCCAACAGACAGGGGGCGGGAAAAAACTGTTTTTT; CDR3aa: CASSQQTGGGKKLFF
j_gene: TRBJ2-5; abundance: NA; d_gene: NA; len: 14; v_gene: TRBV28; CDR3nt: TGTGCCTCATGTCTTGATAGGTTAGAAGAGACCCAGTACTTC; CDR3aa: CASCLDRLEETQYF
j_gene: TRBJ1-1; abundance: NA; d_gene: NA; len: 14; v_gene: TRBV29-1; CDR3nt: TGCAGCGTTACGATGGGGACTGGCAACACTGAAGCTTTCTTT; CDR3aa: CSVTMGTGNTEAFF
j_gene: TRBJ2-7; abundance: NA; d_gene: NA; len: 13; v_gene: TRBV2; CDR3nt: TGTGCCAGCACGGGGGCAACCTCCTACGAGCAGTACTTC; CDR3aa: CASTGATSYEQYF
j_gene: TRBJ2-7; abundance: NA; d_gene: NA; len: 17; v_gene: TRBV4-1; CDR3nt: TGCGCCAGCAGCCAACAACAAAGTGGTTCCACGTCCTACGAGCAGTACTTC; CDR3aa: CASSQQQSGSTSYEQYF
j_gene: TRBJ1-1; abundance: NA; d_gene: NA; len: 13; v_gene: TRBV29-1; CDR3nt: TGCAGCGTTGCGGGGCGTATGAACACTGAAGCTTTCTTT; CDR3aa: CSVAGRMNTEAFF
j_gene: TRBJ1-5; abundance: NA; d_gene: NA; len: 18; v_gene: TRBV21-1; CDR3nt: TGTGCCAGCAGCAACGGGGGACAGCTCTTGTATAGCAATCAGCCCCAGCATTTT; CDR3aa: CASSNGGQLLYSNQPQHF
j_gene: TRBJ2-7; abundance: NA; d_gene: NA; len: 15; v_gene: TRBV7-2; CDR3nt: TGTGCCAGCAGCCCGCAGGCGGGGTACTCCTACGAGCAGTACTTC; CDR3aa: CASSPQAGYSYEQYF
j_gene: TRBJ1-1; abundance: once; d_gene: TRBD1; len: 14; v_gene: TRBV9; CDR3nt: TGTGCCAGCAGCCCAGGGACAGTGCGGAATGAAGCTTTCTTT; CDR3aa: CASSPGTVRNEAFF
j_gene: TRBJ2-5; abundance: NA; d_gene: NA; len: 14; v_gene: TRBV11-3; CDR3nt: TGTGCCAGCAGCCCCCGCGGGGAGAGAGAGACCCAGTACTTC; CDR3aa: CASSPRGERETQYF